Listed here are 3 T cell receptor beta chains from one sample, sequenced in a study of Ad26.COV2.S vaccination and SARS-CoV-2 variants. Treatment defined: around 19 received Ad26.COV2.S at low or high dose, single or two shots; 5 received placebo; per-sample allocation not given. The investigators took samples on day 63 after the first vaccine or placebo injection. Clones were read by immunoSEQ multiplex PCR, and TCRdb kept only the in-frame ones, dropping some. Of about 330,000 clones in the sample, 75% to 90% are singletons; the top ten hold 5.5%. The input for sequencing was peripheral blood, taken in a trial of Ad26.COV2.S vaccine versus placebo. Source of these receptors: a person aged 18 to 59 who received the Ad26.COV2.S COVID-19 vaccine or a placebo.

The chain links TRBV4-3 to TRBJ2-5; no definite D call. Per germline, CDR1 LGHNA and CDR2 YSLEER. The ends were cut back, 1 base at V and 2 bases at J, with 8 bases in the middle. The CDR3 extends over 14 amino acids. The CDR3 loop reads CASSQGAEQETQYF. CDR3 nucleotide sequence: TGCGCCAGCAGCCAAGGAGCAGAGCAAGAGACCCAGTACTTC.

The chain joins TRBV28 to TRBJ2-3; TRBD2 agrees at 8 bases. Germline V gene data show CDR1 as MDHEN and CDR2 as SYDVKM. This CDR3 has 15 amino acids. Losses at the gene ends were 6 bases for V and 1 base for J; bases not matched to a gene: 6. The CDR3 DNA follows: TGTGCCAGCAGCGTAGCGGGGTTAGGCACAGATACGCAGTATTTT. Encoded protein: CASSVAGLGTDTQYF.

V is TRBV4-1 and J is TRBJ1-5; a weak D match, TRBD1 (5 bases). The CDR3 runs to 15 residues. CDR1 and CDR2 from the germline V gene are MGHRA and YSYEKL. Between the trimmed V and J ends, which lost 2 bases and 4 bases, there was a span of 12 bases. CDR3 residues: CASSQQGRWNQPQHF. CDR3 nucleotides: TGCGCCAGCAGCCAACAGGGAAGGTGGAATCAGCCCCAGCATTTT.